This TCR beta chain was captured by sequencing in a study of a mutant IDH1 vaccine in newly diagnosed glioma. Study-wide context: Vaccinations, eight in total, occurred in weeks 1, 3, 5, 7, 11, 15, 19, 23. Mean patient age was about 40 years; around 62% were male and roughly 38% female. It was radiotherapy, temozolomide, or both that patients received previously, with most receiving both. Study-wide results and caveats: The occurrence of vaccine-induced immune responses was seen in more than 85% of patients.

The time point: week 5, during vaccination. Topical imiquimod was applied with each vaccine dose, which held 300 ug of mutant IDH1 20-mer peptide. Sequencing used immunoSEQ multiplex PCR; TCRdb keeps in-frame clones, though not all of them. The table records 45,000 to 60,000 clones, around 80% of them present only once. The CDR3 covers 13 residues. The V gene end was trimmed by 1 base and the J gene end by 9 bases; junction bases not matched to a gene: 5. Germline CDR1 reads GTSNPN; CDR2 reads SVGIG (reference sequence). Regarding this clone: Its antigen remains unidentified.

Material: PBMCs, obtained from a glioma patient whose treatment included an IDH1 peptide vaccine. This receptor was obtained from a man in his fifties or sixties with glioma. V gene TRBV30 combines with J gene TRBJ2-1; 8 bases align to TRBD2. This CDR3 is CAWSGRGGSEQFF. The CDR3 region has the DNA TGTGCCTGGAGTGGACGGGGGGGCAGTGAGCAGTTCTTC.